The clone carrying this T cell receptor beta chain occurred many times. Its antigen is undetermined. The read comes to an end 3 residues before the CDR3 does, leaving the germline J gene to fill in the end. The sample belongs to a study of T cell clonality in common variable immunodeficiency. General study points: Authors noted CVID clonality's cause needs subpopulation repertoire sequencing.

Only in-frame clones appear in the TCRdb table, and some are missing; sequencing was by immunoSEQ multiplex PCR. Sampling found some 80,000 clones, none seen once. The CDR3 is made up of 16 amino acids. V lost 5 bases to trimming and J lost 0 bases; unmatched junction nucleotides: 6. The germline CDR1 and CDR2 sequences are SGHTA and FQGTGA. The clonotype originates from a person aged 18-70 years in good health. The chain is built from TRBV7-3 and TRBJ2-1; 8 bases match TRBD2. The sequenced material came from peripheral blood mononuclear cells. CDR3 sequence reads: CASSPNSGVSYNEQFF. Partial CDR3 DNA: TGTGCCAGCAGCCCAAATAGCGGGGTCTCCTACAATGAG.